This T cell receptor beta chain was sequenced in a study of cytomegalovirus exposure and HLA in healthy donors. Study-level points and caveats: Among CMV-associated TCR beta chains, most appeared HLA-restricted in a later analysis. It was likely that a cluster of highly shared sequence variants was a sequencing artifact.

CDR1 is PRHDT, CDR2 FYEKMQ, per germline (reference sequence). The CDR3 spans 17 residues. Germline trimming cut 1 base from V and 4 bases from J; bases unmatched to any gene: 6. 13 Jbeta primers and 60 Vbeta primers were used for the PCR. Clones were read by immunoSEQ multiplex PCR, and TCRdb kept only the in-frame ones, dropping some. The sample includes some 160,000 clones, 75% to 85% seen only once; the top ten take under 6.5%. Comment on this clone: The antigen is undetermined.

The TCR was taken from a middle-aged man in good health and CMV-seropositive. This chain uses TRBV13 with TRBJ2-1; 11 bases align to TRBD2. Sample: PBMCs. The CDR3 sequence: CASSLAASGRSYNEQFF. In nucleotides, the CDR3 is TGTGCCAGCAGCTTAGCGGCTAGCGGGAGGTCTTACAATGAGCAGTTCTTC.